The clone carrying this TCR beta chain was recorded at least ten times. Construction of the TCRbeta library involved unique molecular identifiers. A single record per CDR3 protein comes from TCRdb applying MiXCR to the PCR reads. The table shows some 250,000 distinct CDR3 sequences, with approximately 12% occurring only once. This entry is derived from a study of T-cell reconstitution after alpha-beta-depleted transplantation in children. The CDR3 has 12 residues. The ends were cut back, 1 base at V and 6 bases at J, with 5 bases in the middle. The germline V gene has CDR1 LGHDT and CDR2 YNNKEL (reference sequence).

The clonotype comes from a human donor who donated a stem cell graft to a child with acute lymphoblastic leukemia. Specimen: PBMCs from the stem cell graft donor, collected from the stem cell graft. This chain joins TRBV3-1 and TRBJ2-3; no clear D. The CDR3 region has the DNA TGTGCCAGCAGCCAAGTGGCGGATACGCAGTATTTT. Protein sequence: CASSQVADTQYF.